The T cell receptor beta chain described here comes from a study of low-dose radiotherapy and immunotherapy resistance in tumors. Documented time point: after trial treatment. Specified treatment: LDRT plus nivolumab, ipilimumab, low-dose cyclophosphamide and aspirin (RACIN trial). The CDR3 extends over 13 amino acids. CDR1 is ENHRY, CDR2 SYGVKD, per germline. V dropped 5 bases and J dropped 4; count of bases not matched to a gene: 3. TRAV- and TRBV-specific primers were used for first-strand cDNA, which covered alpha and beta chains. TCRs underwent 15 to 25 PCR cycles of amplification with a constant-region primer and V-primer adapter. TCRdb ran MiXCR on the reads and lists one entry per CDR3 protein. The repertoire has 31,000 or so distinct CDR3 sequences, around 47% of them found once; the top ten carry approximately 5.4%.

V is TRBV10-3 and J is TRBJ2-3; 7 bases line up with TRBD2. The sequencing used PBMCs, collected after low-dose radiotherapy plus immunotherapy. The source of this sequence is a male donor with gallbladder cancer. The DNA for the CDR3 is TGTGCCATCAGTCCGGGACTATCAGATACGCAGTATTTT. This gives the protein CAISPGLSDTQYF.